This T cell receptor beta chain was sequenced for a study of blood T cell repertoires in COVID-19. The overall study: From the United States, Italy and Spain came samples of acute and convalescent COVID-19.

The CDR3 is made up of 15 amino acids. Germline CDR1 and CDR2: SNHLY and FYNNEI. The ends lost 8 bases at V and 2 bases at J; junction bases unmatched: 11. Only in-frame clones appear in the TCRdb table, and some are missing; sequencing was by immunoSEQ multiplex PCR. The data hold some 100,000 clones, with roughly 90% observed a single time. The clonotype comes from a man in his 60s with acute or convalescent COVID-19. The V call is TRBV2, the J call TRBJ2-7, with 8 bases that match TRBD2. Sequenced: peripheral blood. Here the CDR3 DNA reads TGTGCCAGCCAGATCGGGAGGGAGGGAGCCTACGAGCAGTACTTC. This translates into CASQIGREGAYEQYF.